This T cell receptor beta chain was retrieved from a study of beta chain features in type 1 diabetes. Findings and limits, study-wide: Across all four CD4+ subsets, people with type 1 diabetes showed modestly shorter TCRB CDR3s. For TCRB rearrangement, an influence of HLA type remained unresolved here.

Sorted populations all exceeded 95% purity. Concerning this clone itself: Its antigen remains unknown.

The study reverse transcribed the entire isolated RNA, so it sequenced expressed TCRB transcripts. The data were produced by immunoSEQ multiplex PCR, yet TCRdb's version contains in-frame clones alone and is incomplete. The repertoire has hundreds of thousands of clones, around 12% of them found once; the top ten carry 0.017%. The V gene lost 6 bases and the J gene lost 4 bases, with 10 bases spanning the gap. The CDR3 spans 12 residues. In germline, CDR1 is MDHEN, CDR2 SYDVKM. This sequence joins TRBV28 and TRBJ2-7; D is perhaps TRBD1 (5 bases). The receptor comes from a man aged 18 to 29 in good health. The sample was naive CD4+ T cells from blood. The CDR3 bases are TGTGCCAGCAGCCGCCGACAGTACGAGCAGTACTTC. Translated: CASSRRQYEQYF.